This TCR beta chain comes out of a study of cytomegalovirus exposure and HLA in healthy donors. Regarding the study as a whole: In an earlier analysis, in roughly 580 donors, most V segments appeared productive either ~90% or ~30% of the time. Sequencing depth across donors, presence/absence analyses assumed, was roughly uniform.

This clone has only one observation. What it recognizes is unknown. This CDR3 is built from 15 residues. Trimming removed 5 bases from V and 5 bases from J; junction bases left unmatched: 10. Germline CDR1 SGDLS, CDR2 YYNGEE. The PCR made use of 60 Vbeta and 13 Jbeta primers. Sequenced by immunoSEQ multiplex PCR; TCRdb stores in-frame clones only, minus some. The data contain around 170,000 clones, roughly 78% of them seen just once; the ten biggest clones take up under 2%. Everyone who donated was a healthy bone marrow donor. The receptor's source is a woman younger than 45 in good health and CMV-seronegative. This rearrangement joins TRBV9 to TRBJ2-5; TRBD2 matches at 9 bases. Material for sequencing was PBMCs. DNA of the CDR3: TGTGCCAGCAGTCTTAGCGGGGGTCGGGTGGAGACCCAGTACTTC. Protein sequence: CASSLSGGRVETQYF.